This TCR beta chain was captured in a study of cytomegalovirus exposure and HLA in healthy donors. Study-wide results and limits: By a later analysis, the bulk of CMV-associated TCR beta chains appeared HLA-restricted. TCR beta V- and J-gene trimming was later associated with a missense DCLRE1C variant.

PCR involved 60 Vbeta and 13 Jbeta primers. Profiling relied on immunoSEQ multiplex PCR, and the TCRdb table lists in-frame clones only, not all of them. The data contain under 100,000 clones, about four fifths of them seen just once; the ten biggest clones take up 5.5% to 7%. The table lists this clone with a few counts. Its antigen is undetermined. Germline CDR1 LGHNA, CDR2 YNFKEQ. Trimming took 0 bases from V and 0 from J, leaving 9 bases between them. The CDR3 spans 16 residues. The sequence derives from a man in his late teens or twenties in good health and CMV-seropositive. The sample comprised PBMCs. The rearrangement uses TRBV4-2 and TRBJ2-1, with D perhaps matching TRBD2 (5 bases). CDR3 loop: CASSQESGLSYNEQFF. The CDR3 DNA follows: TGTGCCAGCAGCCAAGAATCAGGACTCTCCTACAATGAGCAGTTCTTC.